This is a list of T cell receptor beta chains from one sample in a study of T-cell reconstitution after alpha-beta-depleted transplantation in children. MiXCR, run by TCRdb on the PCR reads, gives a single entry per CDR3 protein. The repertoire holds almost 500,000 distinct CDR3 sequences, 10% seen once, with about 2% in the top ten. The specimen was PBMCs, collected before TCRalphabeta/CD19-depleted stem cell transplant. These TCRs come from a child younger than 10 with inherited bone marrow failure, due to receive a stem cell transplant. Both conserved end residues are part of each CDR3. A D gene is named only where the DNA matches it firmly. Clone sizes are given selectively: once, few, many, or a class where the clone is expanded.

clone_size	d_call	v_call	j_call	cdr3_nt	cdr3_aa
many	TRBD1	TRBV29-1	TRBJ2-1	TGCAGCGCTGACAGGGGATCTTGGAATGAGCAGTTCTTC	CSADRGSWNEQFF
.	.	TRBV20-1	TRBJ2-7	TGCAGTGCTAGAGCCCCTAGTTTCGGCTACGAGCAGTACTTC	CSARAPSFGYEQYF
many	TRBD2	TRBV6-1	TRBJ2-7	TGTGCCAGCAGAGAGAGACTAGCGGACTACGAGCAGTACTTC	CASRERLADYEQYF
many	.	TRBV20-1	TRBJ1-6	TGCAGTGCTAGGGGGGGGGCCACTTATGGTTCACCCCTCCACTTT	CSARGGATYGSPLHF
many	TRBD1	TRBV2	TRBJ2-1	TGTGCCAGCCGGCGGACAGGGGGCCCCGGCTCCTACAATGAGCAGTTCTTC	CASRRTGGPGSYNEQFF
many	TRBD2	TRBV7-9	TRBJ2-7	TGTGCCAGCAGCTTAGCGTCGACTAGCGGGGCCTCCTGCGAGCAGTACTTC	CASSLASTSGASCEQYF
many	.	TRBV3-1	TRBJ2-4	TGTGCCAGCAGCGGCCGGGGGTATGAATCGGACATTCAGTACTTC	CASSGRGYESDIQYF
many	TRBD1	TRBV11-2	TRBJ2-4	TGTGCCAGCAGCTTAGATGACAGGGATTTAAACATTCAGTACTTC	CASSLDDRDLNIQYF
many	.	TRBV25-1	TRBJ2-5	TGTGCCAGCAGTGAATTAGGGGAGACCCAGTACTTC	CASSELGETQYF
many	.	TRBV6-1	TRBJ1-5	TGTGCCAGCAGTGAAGACACCTATCAGCCCCAGCATTTT	CASSEDTYQPQHF
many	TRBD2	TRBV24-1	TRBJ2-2	TGTGCCACCAGTGATTACAACCCGGGACTAGGGAGAAACACCGGGGAGCTGTTTTTT	CATSDYNPGLGRNTGELFF
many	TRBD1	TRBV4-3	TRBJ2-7	TGCGCCAGCAGCTCAATGCGGGACAGGGACTACGAGCAGTACTTC	CASSSMRDRDYEQYF
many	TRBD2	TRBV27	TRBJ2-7	TGTGCCAGCTCTGGGGCACCCAGCGGGAGGGAAGCCGAGCAGTACTTC	CASSGAPSGREAEQYF
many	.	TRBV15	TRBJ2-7	TGTGCCACCAGCAGAGATCGGGGTGCCGGCTACGAGCAGTACTTC	CATSRDRGAGYEQYF
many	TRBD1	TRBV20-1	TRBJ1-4	TGCAGTGCTCCTACGGACAGGGGGCGTGAAAAACTGTTTTTT	CSAPTDRGREKLFF
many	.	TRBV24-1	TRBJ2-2	TGTGCCACCAGTGACCCGGGACAAAACACCGGGGAGCTGTTTTTT	CATSDPGQNTGELFF
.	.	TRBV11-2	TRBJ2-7	TGTGCCAGCAGCCTACAGACGGATTACGAGCAGTACTTC	CASSLQTDYEQYF
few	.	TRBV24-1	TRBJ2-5	TGTGCCACCAGTGATTTCTCCGAGAAAGAGACCCAGTACTTC	CATSDFSEKETQYF
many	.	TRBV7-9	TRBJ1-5	TGTGCCAGCAGCTCGGGACCCGCAGGGCAGCCCCAGCATTTT	CASSSGPAGQPQHF
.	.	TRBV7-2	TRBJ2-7	TGTGCCAGCAGCTTGGGGTCCCCCTTTCTGGGCGAGCAGTACTTC	CASSLGSPFLGEQYF
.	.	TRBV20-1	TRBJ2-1	TGCAGTGCTAGAGATCGGGGCTTGGTGGATGAGCAGTTCTTC	CSARDRGLVDEQFF
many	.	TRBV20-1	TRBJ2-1	TGCAGTGCTAGAGACCCGGACGTGGTTAACATTGAGCAGTTCTTC	CSARDPDVVNIEQFF
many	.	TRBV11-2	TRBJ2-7	TGTGCCAGCAGCTTAGATCCCGGGCTAGCATCGTACGAGCAGTACTTC	CASSLDPGLASYEQYF
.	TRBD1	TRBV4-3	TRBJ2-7	TGCGCCAGCAGCCAAGGGGGACAGGGTTACTACGAGCAGTACTTC	CASSQGGQGYYEQYF
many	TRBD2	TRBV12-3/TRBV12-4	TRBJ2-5	TGTGCCAGCAGTTCCATCCTTAGCGGGAGCGGAGAGACCCAGTACTTC	CASSSILSGSGETQYF
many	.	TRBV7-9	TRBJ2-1	TGTGCCAGCAGCTATGACTATGAGCAGTTCTTC	CASSYDYEQFF
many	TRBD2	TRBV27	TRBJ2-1	TGTGCCAGCACCATAAGGGCCAATAGCGGGAGCCTGAATGAGCAGTTCTTC	CASTIRANSGSLNEQFF
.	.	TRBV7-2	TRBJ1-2	TGTGCCAGCAGCTTAGATCGTGACTCCAGGGCCTATGGCTACACCTTC	CASSLDRDSRAYGYTF
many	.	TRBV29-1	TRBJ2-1	TGCAGCGTGATGACCAGGGATTTGTATGAGCAGTTCTTC	CSVMTRDLYEQFF
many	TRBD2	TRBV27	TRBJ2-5	TGTGCCAGCAACTTCATCGGGAGGCCTGGGGAGACCCAGTACTTC	CASNFIGRPGETQYF
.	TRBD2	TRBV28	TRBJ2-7	TGTGCCAGCGGCAAAACTAGCGTGGCCTACGAGCAGTACTTC	CASGKTSVAYEQYF
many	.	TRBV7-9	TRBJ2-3	TGTGCCAGCAGCCCGCGTCTGATCGGGGGAGAAGCAGATACGCAGTATTTT	CASSPRLIGGEADTQYF
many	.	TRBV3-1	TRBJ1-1	TGTGCCAGCAGCCAACAGGGCTTGAACACTGAAGCTTTCTTT	CASSQQGLNTEAFF
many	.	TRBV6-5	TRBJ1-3	TGTGCCAGCGAACAAGGAAACACCATATATTTT	CASEQGNTIYF
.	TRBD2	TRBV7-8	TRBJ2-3	TGTGCCAGCAGCCCACTAGCGGGAGCGGGAGATACGCAGTATTTT	CASSPLAGAGDTQYF
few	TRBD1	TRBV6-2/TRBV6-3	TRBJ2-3	TGTGCCAGCAGTGACAGGGGGAGGTCCACAGATACGCAGTATTTT	CASSDRGRSTDTQYF
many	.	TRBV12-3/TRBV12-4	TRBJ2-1	TGTGCCAGCAGTTTAGCTCTTAAGGACAATGAGCAGTTCTTC	CASSLALKDNEQFF
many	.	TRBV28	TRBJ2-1	TGTGCCAGCAGTCCTCAACAGGGGGCGCATTTCGGGAGGGGTGAGCAGTTCTTC	CASSPQQGAHFGRGEQFF
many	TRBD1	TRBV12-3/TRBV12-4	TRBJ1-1	TGTGCCAGCAAGTGGACAGGGGGAACTGAAGCTTTCTTT	CASKWTGGTEAFF
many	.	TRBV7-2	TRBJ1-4	TGTGCCAGCAGCCCCAGGTGGGGTAATGAAAAACTGTTTTTT	CASSPRWGNEKLFF